The clone carrying this T cell receptor (beta chain) was detected many times. Antigen specificity is unknown. Every sequencing run returned over 190 million TCR-beta sequences, which were derived from 15-18 subjects. MiXCR was run by TCRdb on the 5' RACE reads, yielding one entry per CDR3 protein. In the table there are approximately 30,000 distinct CDR3 sequences, roughly 20% of which are singletons. The sample comes from a study of neurological immune-mediated disorders. Study-level findings and limits: Falling below healthy controls, multiple sclerosis showed the least TCR clonal expansion, while HTLV-1-associated myelopathy showed the most.

J gave up 5 bases and V 1 base, and 9 bases lay outside the gene matches. The CDR3 length is 15 residues. CDR1 and CDR2 (germline): DFQATT, SNEGSKA (reference sequence). Maryland, USA blood bank volunteers served as healthy controls. It was from 2 million PBMCs stored at -80 C that the unsorted libraries were obtained. The sample consisted of PBMCs. The clonotype was recovered from a woman in her sixties in good health. This sequence joins TRBV20-1 and TRBJ2-7; TRBD1 aligns across 9 bases. The CDR3 sequence is CSARVPGTGFHEQYF. For the CDR3, the DNA is TGCAGTGCTAGAGTACCCGGGACAGGGTTCCACGAGCAGTACTTC.